The T cell receptor (beta chain) under discussion was sequenced for a study of CD8 T cell repertoires and HIV-1 epitope variants. Study results and caveats: Six of nine antigen-specific clonotypes appeared cross-reactive to autologous or escape variants.

The CDR3 length is 15 residues. V trimming: 4 bases; J trimming: 5 bases; junction bases outside the gene matches: 6. The germline CDR1 and CDR2 sequences are SGHNT and YYREEE (reference sequence). As for this clone: The antigen is unknown.

Sequencing of TCR beta CDR3 used immunoSEQ survey depth. TCRdb keeps only in-frame clones here, not all; method: immunoSEQ multiplex PCR. Of approximately 2,900 clones listed, under 85% are singletons. The chain has TRBV5-4 and TRBJ2-5; 12 bases are a match to TRBD1. The material sequenced was cultured CD8+ T cells derived from PBMCs. The TCR originated in a male donor with HIV. CDR3 nucleotide sequence: TGTGCCAGCAGCCACGGGACAGGGGGCGGGGAGACCCAGTACTTC. Its translation: CASSHGTGGGETQYF.